Listed below are T cell receptor beta chains from one sample, sequenced in a study of brain T cells in children with intractable seizures. Some clones are missing from TCRdb's copy, which holds only in-frame ones; the method was immunoSEQ multiplex PCR. The data show about 2,500 clones, roughly 80% seen once. Sequences were derived from resected brain tissue, sampled at surgery. The receptor source for this set is a boy in the first two years of life with hemimegalencephaly and intractable seizures. The CDR3 runs from the conserved cysteine through the conserved F or W. D genes are given only for firm matches. The listing skips clone size in some rows; elsewhere it reads once, few, many or a size class.

j_call d_call v_call clone_size cdr3_nt cdr3_aa
TRBJ2-7 - TRBV29-1 once TGCAGCGTTGAAGATCCGGGGATGGAGGGCCTCTACGAGCAGTACTTC CSVEDPGMEGLYEQYF
TRBJ2-7 - TRBV29-1 - TGCAGCGTTGAAGTAGGGGATTCCTACGAGCAGTACTTC CSVEVGDSYEQYF
TRBJ1-3 - TRBV21-1 once TGTGCCAGCAGCAAAACGAAGGGAAGCTCTGGAAACACCATATATTTT CASSKTKGSSGNTIYF
TRBJ2-4 - TRBV28 - TGTGCCAGCAGTTTCCAGGGACGGAAACTAGCCAAAAACATTCAGTACTTC CASSFQGRKLAKNIQYF
TRBJ1-1 - TRBV19 - TGTGCCAGTAGTATAGTCGGGGGGAACACTGAAGCTTTCTTT CASSIVGGNTEAFF
TRBJ2-5 - TRBV2 - TGTGCCAGCAGTGAAGACCGGTCCGGCGAGACCCAGTACTTC CASSEDRSGETQYF
TRBJ2-1 - TRBV19 - TGTGCCAGTAGTGCTAGCTCTGAGCAGTTCTTC CASSASSEQFF
TRBJ2-4 - TRBV14 - TGTGCCAGCAGCCAAGGAGACAGCCGTCGGTCGTTGGCCAAAAACATTCAGTACTTC CASSQGDSRRSLAKNIQYF
TRBJ2-2 - TRBV5-1 - TGCGCCAGCAGCACCGTAAAGCCGGGGGAGCTGTTTTTT CASSTVKPGELFF
TRBJ1-3 - TRBV25-1 - TGTGCCAGCAGTGTACGAAACACCATATATTTT CASSVRNTIYF
TRBJ1-5 - TRBV21-1 once TGTGCCAGCAGCATCCCCCGGGGGAGTTATAGCAATCAGCCCCAGCATTTT CASSIPRGSYSNQPQHF
TRBJ2-1 TRBD1 TRBV27 - TGTGCCAGCAGTTCTGTGGACAGGGGCCGCCTTCTCTACGGCGATGAGCAGTTCTTC CASSSVDRGRLLYGDEQFF
TRBJ1-1 - TRBV6-1 - TGTGCCAGCAGTGCCCTACAGGGTCGGGTGAATGGAGCTGAAGCTTTCTTT CASSALQGRVNGAEAFF